The rows below give T cell receptor beta chains drawn from one sample of a study of T-cell reconstitution after alpha-beta-depleted transplantation in children. TCRdb re-called the PCR reads with MiXCR, one entry per CDR3 protein. The repertoire consists of 490,000 or so distinct CDR3 sequences, with around an eighth occurring once and the leading ten covering about 6%. The sequencing here drew on PBMCs from the stem cell graft donor, taken from the stem cell graft. The source of these receptors is a human donor who donated a stem cell graft to a child with combined immunodeficiency. The CDR3 runs from the conserved cysteine through the conserved F or W. D genes are given only for firm matches. Clone size is shown for a subset of rows, as once, few, many or a class of expanded clone.

size,V,J,D,DNA,CDR3
many,TRBV12-3/TRBV12-4,TRBJ2-7,NA,TGTGCCAGCAACAAGGGGGGTTTTCGGGTCGAGCAGTACTTC,CASNKGGFRVEQYF
few,TRBV19,TRBJ2-7,NA,TGTGCCAGTAGTAGCCGAATTGGGGGAGCGTCCTACGAGCAGTACTTC,CASSSRIGGASYEQYF
few,TRBV2,TRBJ2-4,TRBD2,TGTGCCAGCAGTGAACGACTAGCGGGAAACATTCAGTACTTC,CASSERLAGNIQYF
NA,TRBV27,TRBJ2-5,NA,TGTGCCAGCAGTTTAATAGGACTCCAGGAGACCCAGTACTTC,CASSLIGLQETQYF
many,TRBV19,TRBJ2-1,NA,TGTGCCAGTAGTATAGGGGTAAGGGCATACAATGAGCAGTTCTTC,CASSIGVRAYNEQFF
many,TRBV20-1,TRBJ2-5,TRBD1,TGCAGTGCTAGAGGATCCGGGACAGGGAGAGAGACCCAGTACTTC,CSARGSGTGRETQYF
few,TRBV7-2,TRBJ2-3,NA,TGTGCCAGCAGCCAGTCCTATACGCAGTATTTT,CASSQSYTQYF
NA,TRBV28,TRBJ2-5,NA,TGTGCCAGCAGCCCTGACAGTATATTAGAGACCCAGTACTTC,CASSPDSILETQYF
NA,TRBV5-6,TRBJ2-5,TRBD2,TGTGCCAGCAGCTTGCTTGGCGGGGGGGCCGGTACGGAGACCCAGTACTTC,CASSLLGGGAGTETQYF
few,TRBV7-6,TRBJ2-7,NA,TGTGCCAGCAGCTTAGCTACCCTAAACGAGCAGTACTTC,CASSLATLNEQYF
many,TRBV29-1,TRBJ2-7,NA,TGCAGCGTTGGAGGGGGAATTCGTTACGAGCAGTACTTC,CSVGGGIRYEQYF
few,TRBV7-9,TRBJ2-1,NA,TGTGCCAGCAGCCCTGAGCGTCCAAGGAACAATGAGCAGTTCTTC,CASSPERPRNNEQFF
many,TRBV12-3/TRBV12-4,TRBJ2-7,NA,TGTGCCAGCAGTTTTGATCTCCCCCTTCGGTACTTC,CASSFDLPLRYF
NA,TRBV4-1,TRBJ1-1,NA,TGCGCCAGCAGCCAAGGGGGGGGGGCTAACACTGAAGCTTTCTTT,CASSQGGGANTEAFF
NA,TRBV30,TRBJ2-7,NA,TGTGCCTGGAGTGTCACCGGGCTCGAGTGGTACTTC,CAWSVTGLEWYF
NA,TRBV18,TRBJ2-1,NA,TGTGCCAGCTCACCTCCAGCGGCCTACGGGGATGAGCAGTTCTTC,CASSPPAAYGDEQFF
NA,TRBV7-2,TRBJ2-5,TRBD2,TGTGCCAGCAGCGCAGGGACTAGCGCACAAGAGACCCAGTACTTC,CASSAGTSAQETQYF
few,TRBV7-8,TRBJ2-7,TRBD2,TGTGCCAGCAGGTCATATAGCGGGGTAAGCTCCTACGAGCAGTACTTC,CASRSYSGVSSYEQYF
few,TRBV4-3,TRBJ1-1,NA,TGCGCCAGCAGCCAAGCCGGAAGGGGTGAAACTGAAGCTTTCTTT,CASSQAGRGETEAFF
NA,TRBV4-1,TRBJ2-4,NA,TGCGCCAGCAGCCAAACCCGGGCCCAGACAACCAAAAACATTCAGTACTTC,CASSQTRAQTTKNIQYF
many,TRBV10-3,TRBJ2-7,NA,TGTGCCATCAGTGAGGTTGGGTCCAGCGAGCAGTACTTC,CAISEVGSSEQYF
once,TRBV7-2,TRBJ2-5,NA,TGTGCCAGCAGCTTAAACCCCTCCATAGCGCAGCAAGAGACCCAGTACTTC,CASSLNPSIAQQETQYF
many,TRBV7-9,TRBJ2-7,NA,TGTGCCAGCAGCTTAGTGGCTGGTTACGAGCAGTACTTC,CASSLVAGYEQYF
many,TRBV10-3,TRBJ2-7,NA,TGTGCCATCAGTGAAATCGGCTACGAGCAGTACTTC,CAISEIGYEQYF
NA,TRBV2,TRBJ2-3,NA,TGTGCCAGCAGTGACAAGGGGGATACGCAGTATTTT,CASSDKGDTQYF
NA,TRBV2,TRBJ1-5,NA,TGTGCCAGCAGTGTAGAAGGAGGGTACAATCAGCCCCAGCATTTT,CASSVEGGYNQPQHF
many,TRBV27,TRBJ2-7,NA,TGTGCCAGCAGGGGATCGACAGGAAACGAGCAGTACTTC,CASRGSTGNEQYF
few,TRBV29-1,TRBJ1-1,NA,TGCAGCGTTAGTTTGTCCGGGATGAACACTGAAGCTTTCTTT,CSVSLSGMNTEAFF
NA,TRBV12-3/TRBV12-4,TRBJ2-1,NA,TGTGCCAGCAGTTGGACAATCCCTAGGGGAGTAGGCAATGAGCAGTTCTTC,CASSWTIPRGVGNEQFF
NA,TRBV7-6,TRBJ1-5,NA,TGTGCCAGCAGCCAATTCCCAGGGAATCAGCCCCAGCATTTT,CASSQFPGNQPQHF
few,TRBV5-1,TRBJ2-5,NA,TGCGCCAGCAGCTTGCGACTACAGGGTGGGACCCAGTACTTC,CASSLRLQGGTQYF
NA,TRBV12-3/TRBV12-4,TRBJ2-7,TRBD2,TGTGCCAGCAGATGGACTAGCGGAACCTACGAGCAGTACTTC,CASRWTSGTYEQYF
NA,TRBV20-1,TRBJ2-1,TRBD2,TGCAGTGCTCGACGGAGCGGACTAGCGGGGAGATACAATGAGCAGTTCTTC,CSARRSGLAGRYNEQFF
few,TRBV5-1,TRBJ2-7,NA,TGCGCCAGCAGCTTGGACAGGGCCGGGCCTTACGAGCAGTACTTC,CASSLDRAGPYEQYF
NA,TRBV11-3,TRBJ2-1,TRBD2,TGTGCCAGCAGCTTGCTTGCGGGAGACGGGGCCTACAATGAGCAGTTCTTC,CASSLLAGDGAYNEQFF
NA,TRBV6-2/TRBV6-3,TRBJ2-3,NA,TGTGCCAGCAGTTACCGGACACGAGTTAGCACAGATACGCAGTATTTT,CASSYRTRVSTDTQYF
few,TRBV9,TRBJ2-3,TRBD1,TGTGCCAGCAGCGTAGGTCAGGGGGCCATTTATACGCAGTATTTT,CASSVGQGAIYTQYF
few,TRBV10-3,TRBJ2-3,NA,TGTGCCATCAGGGGACTAGATACGCAGTATTTT,CAIRGLDTQYF
NA,TRBV5-6,TRBJ2-2,TRBD1,TGTGCCAGCAGCTTGGGGACAGGGGGGAGAACCGGGGAGCTGTTTTTT,CASSLGTGGRTGELFF
few,TRBV20-1,TRBJ2-1,NA,TGCAGTGCTAGAGGGATGGGGATGCAGTTCTTC,CSARGMGMQFF
many,TRBV5-1,TRBJ2-5,NA,TGCGCCAGCAGCTTGGACAGCCAGACCCAGTACTTC,CASSLDSQTQYF
many,TRBV12-3/TRBV12-4,TRBJ2-7,NA,TGTGCCAGCAGTTTAAGATGGGGCGAGCAGTACTTC,CASSLRWGEQYF
many,TRBV29-1,TRBJ2-3,TRBD2,TGCAGCGTCTGGACTAGCGGTACAGATACGCAGTATTTT,CSVWTSGTDTQYF
many,TRBV5-1,TRBJ2-2,NA,TGCGCCAGCAGCTTGGCCATAGAGAACACCGGGGAGCTGTTTTTT,CASSLAIENTGELFF
few,TRBV19,TRBJ2-7,TRBD1,TGTGCCAGTAGTATCCAGGGGGCGCGCGAGCAGTACTTC,CASSIQGAREQYF
few,TRBV5-1,TRBJ2-3,NA,TGCGCCAGCTCCATCTACAGGGTCGGCACAGATACGCAGTATTTT,CASSIYRVGTDTQYF
few,TRBV7-9,TRBJ2-7,TRBD2,TGTGCCAGCAGACCTCCGGGACTAGCCGACTCCTACGAGCAGTACTTC,CASRPPGLADSYEQYF
few,TRBV5-1,TRBJ1-6,TRBD1,TGCGCCAGCAGCTTGGCCCCTCCGGACAGGGCTTATAATTCACCCCTCCACTTT,CASSLAPPDRAYNSPLHF
few,TRBV27,TRBJ2-3,NA,TGTGCCAGCAGTTTATCCCCGGGACACACAGATACGCAGTATTTT,CASSLSPGHTDTQYF
few,TRBV7-9,TRBJ2-2,NA,TGTGCCAGCATCATTAGAGGAACGAACACCGGGGAGTTGTTTTTT,CASIIRGTNTGELFF
many,TRBV5-1,TRBJ2-3,NA,TGCGCCAGCAGCCCGGACGGAAGCACAGATACGCAGTATTTT,CASSPDGSTDTQYF
few,TRBV2,TRBJ2-1,NA,TGTGCCAGCAGGGACAAAACCTACAATGAGCAGTTCTTC,CASRDKTYNEQFF
NA,TRBV4-3,TRBJ1-6,TRBD1,TGCGCCAGCAGCCAAGATAAGAGACAGGGGCGAGGGTTCCTCCACTTT,CASSQDKRQGRGFLHF